The rows below give T cell receptor beta chains drawn from one sample of a study of early T cells in non-severe SARS-CoV-2 infection. MiXCR, applied by TCRdb to the 5' RACE reads, yields one record per CDR3 protein. The sample lists approximately 58,000 distinct CDR3 sequences, 9.5% to 15% occurring once. Sequences were derived from whole blood, sampled at baseline. The receptors here all came from an adult who was a healthcare worker with PCR-confirmed SARS-CoV-2 infection or an uninfected control (not recorded which). CDR3s include the opening cysteine and the closing phenylalanine or tryptophan. The D gene is left open where the match is weak. Clone size is given for some rows only: seen once, a few or many times, or a class if the clone is expanded.

j_call v_call clone_size d_call cdr3_aa cdr3_nt
TRBJ2-4 TRBV3-2 - - CASREDPVLREAKNIQYF TGTGCCAGCAGAGAGGACCCGGTTCTGCGCGAAGCCAAAAACATTCAGTACTTC
TRBJ2-7 TRBV10-3 - - CAISDRGDEQYF TGTGCCATCAGTGATCGAGGGGACGAGCAGTACTTC
TRBJ2-3 TRBV25-1 - - CASSEFFAGTSTDTQYF TGTGCCAGCAGTGAATTTTTTGCAGGGACTAGCACAGATACGCAGTATTTT
TRBJ2-7 TRBV7-3 few - CASYQRKGPYEQYF TGTGCCAGCTATCAACGGAAGGGTCCCTACGAGCAGTACTTC
TRBJ1-6 TRBV5-6 - TRBD1 CASSPGQGVWSPLHF TGTGCCAGCAGCCCGGGACAGGGAGTGTGGTCACCCCTCCACTTT
TRBJ1-4 TRBV20-1 few - CSAGTDNEKLFF TGCAGTGCTGGGACCGATAATGAAAAACTGTTTTTT
TRBJ2-7 TRBV5-1 - - CASSLGQAAGEQYF TGCGCCAGCAGCTTGGGACAGGCGGCCGGAGAGCAGTACTTC
TRBJ2-7 TRBV28 - TRBD2 CARSPSSGSSYEQYF TGTGCCAGAAGTCCATCTAGCGGGAGCTCCTACGAGCAGTACTTC
TRBJ2-7 TRBV6-1 few - CASSEAPNWGGDEQYF TGTGCCAGCAGTGAAGCTCCGAACTGGGGGGGCGACGAGCAGTACTTC
TRBJ2-5 TRBV6-4 few - CASFLPREETQYF TGTGCCAGCTTCCTCCCCCGAGAAGAGACCCAGTACTTC
TRBJ1-5 TRBV27 few - CASSLSQGYQPQHF TGTGCCAGCAGTTTATCGCAGGGGTATCAGCCCCAGCATTTT
TRBJ2-3 TRBV15 - TRBD1 CATSTPATTGLTDTQYF TGTGCCACCAGCACCCCTGCCACGACAGGGCTCACAGATACGCAGTATTTT
TRBJ2-2 TRBV7-2 - TRBD2 CASSLGGGLAGGRTGELFF TGTGCCAGCAGCTTAGGGGGCGGACTAGCGGGAGGTCGCACCGGGGAGCTGTTTTTT
TRBJ2-1 TRBV20-1 many TRBD2 CSARDAVAGGLSPTYNEQFF TGCAGTGCTAGAGATGCGGTAGCGGGAGGCCTATCACCCACCTACAATGAGCAGTTCTTC
TRBJ2-5 TRBV7-3 few - CATARTEKETQYF TGTGCCACCGCGCGGACAGAAAAAGAGACCCAGTACTTC
TRBJ1-5 TRBV28 - TRBD1 CASRGGQGAPGNQPQHF TGTGCCAGCCGAGGGGGACAGGGGGCGCCGGGCAATCAGCCCCAGCATTTT
TRBJ1-2 TRBV7-2 many TRBD1 CASSPQGTVYGYTF TGTGCCAGCAGCCCACAGGGGACGGTCTATGGCTACACCTTC
TRBJ2-7 TRBV3-1 - TRBD2 CASSLGLAGGYEQYF TGTGCCAGCAGCCTAGGACTAGCGGGAGGGTACGAGCAGTACTTC
TRBJ1-1 TRBV6-5 - - CASSYSRGALNTEAFF TGTGCCAGCAGTTACTCGAGAGGGGCTCTGAACACTGAAGCTTTCTTT
TRBJ2-7 TRBV7-6 few TRBD2 CASSPGTSSHEQYF TGTGCCAGCAGCCCAGGGACTAGCTCCCACGAGCAGTACTTC